These 28 T cell receptor beta chains were sequenced from one sample in a study of post-analysis software for immune sequencing data. General study points: Patients used four to six TRBV segments, including TRBV5-6, TRBV5-1 and TRBV20-1, more often than controls.

Included in the TCR beta cDNA libraries were unique molecular identifiers. TCRdb used MiXCR to reprocess the PCR reads, holding one entry per CDR3 protein. The data show approximately 570,000 distinct CDR3 sequences, about 40% seen once. These receptors' antigens are unknown. Sequencing was performed on blood. These receptors all come from a girl between 5 and 17 years old with multiple sclerosis.

The genes are TRBV20-1 and TRBJ1-1, with D unclear. In germline, CDR1 is DFQATT, CDR2 SNEGSKA (reference sequence). V lost 7 bases, J lost 0 bases, and 27 bases lay in between. This CDR3 has 18 amino acids. The DNA of the CDR3 is TGCAGTGTTCCGAAGGGAGTGGGGAGTATGATTATGAACACTGAAGCTTTCTTT. This sequence encodes CSVPKGVGSMIMNTEAFF.

J is TRBJ1-2 and V is TRBV18; perhaps TRBD1 as D (5 bases). Looked up from germline, CDR1 is KGHSH and CDR2 is LQKENI. V lost 1 base and J lost 8, with 11 bases in between. The CDR3 runs to 13 residues. The CDR3 spells CASSPQGTRGYTF. CDR3 DNA: TGTGCCAGCTCACCACAGGGGACGAGAGGCTACACCTTC.

Of note for this clonotype: Possible read error: a much larger clone is one base away. CDR3 bases: TGTGCCAGCAGTTTCGGCGGGACGTCAGCCAAAAACATTCAGTACTTC. Amino acids: CASSFGGTSAKNIQYF. The rearrangement uses TRBV12-3 or TRBV12-4 and TRBJ2-4, with a possible D match to TRBD2 (6 bases). V lost 3 bases to trimming and J lost 0 bases, with 12 bases between them. The length of the CDR3 is 16 residues.

In its sample, this clonotype was seen a few times. The rearrangement uses TRBV7-9 and TRBJ1-1, with D unclear. V was pared by 5 bases and J by 1 base, with 11 bases between. The CDR3 extends over 14 amino acids. Germline V CDR1 and CDR2: SEHNR, FQNEAQ (reference sequence). For the CDR3, the DNA is TGTGCCAGCAGCCCAGTAGCCCGGAACACTGAAGCTTTCTTT. Its protein is CASSPVARNTEAFF.

In nucleotides, the CDR3 is TGTGCCAGCACTACATCAGAGACCCAGTACTTC. Protein: CASTTSETQYF. This chain links TRBV12-3 or TRBV12-4 with TRBJ2-5; no clear D gene. CDR3 size: 11 residues. Trimming removed 7 bases from V and 4 bases from J, with 7 bases in between.

The CDR3 region is CASSGSSGVTEAFF. CDR3 nucleotide sequence: TGCGCCAGCAGCGGAAGCTCAGGGGTCACTGAAGCTTTCTTT. The gene calls are TRBV5-1 and TRBJ1-1; D may be TRBD1 (6 bases). The germline V gene has CDR1 SGHRS and CDR2 YFSETQ. CDR3 length equals 14 residues. V was trimmed by 4 bases and J by 4 bases, leaving 14 bases between them.

V usage is TRBV7-9 and J usage is TRBJ2-3, with D possibly being TRBD2 (5 bases). There are 14 residues in the CDR3. Per germline, CDR1 SEHNR and CDR2 FQNEAQ (reference sequence). The V gene lost 7 bases and the J gene lost 1 base, with 12 bases spanning the gap. The CDR3 DNA reads as TGTGCCAGCACGCTAGCTTTGGGCACAGATACGCAGTATTTT. Amino acid sequence: CASTLALGTDTQYF.

This clonotype appeared a few times. The chain combines TRBV6-5 with TRBJ2-7, with 11 bases that match TRBD2. Germline V CDR1 and CDR2: MNHEY, SVGAGI. The V segment lost 5 bases and the J segment 2 bases; nucleotides outside the gene matches: 2. The CDR3 loop spans 14 amino acids. CDR3 in amino acids: CASSRLAGTYEQYF. The CDR3 DNA reads as TGTGCCAGCAGTCGACTAGCGGGGACCTACGAGCAGTACTTC.

V and J are TRBV2 and TRBJ1-5; a weak D match, TRBD1 (6 bases). Germline lookup yields CDR1 SNHLY and CDR2 FYNNEI. The V gene lost 6 bases and the J gene lost 2 bases, with 11 bases spanning the gap. The CDR3 extends over 14 amino acids. CDR3 DNA sequence: TGTGCCAGCAGCTACAGGGAGGGCAATCAGCCCCAGCATTTT. It codes for CASSYREGNQPQHF.

In regard to this clonotype: With a much larger clone just one base away, this may be a read error. The V call is TRBV5-1, the J call TRBJ2-3; D is undetermined. The V and J ends lost 0 bases and 6 bases respectively, with 11 bases between them. CDR3 size: 14 residues. Germline V CDR1 and CDR2: SGHRS, YFSETQ. In DNA form, the CDR3 reads TGCGCCAGCAGCTTGGAGGACCGCGTGGATACGCAGTATTTT. Encoded protein: CASSLEDRVDTQYF.

In this sample, this clonotype turned up a few times. V and J are TRBV20-1 and TRBJ1-2; D remains ambiguous. The CDR3 is 13 residues long. The ends were cut back, 5 bases at V and 6 bases at J, with 16 bases in the middle. Germline assignment: CDR1 DFQATT and CDR2 SNEGSKA (reference sequence). CDR3: CSAPKGVRDGYTF. The CDR3 DNA sequence: TGCAGTGCTCCAAAGGGTGTAAGGGATGGCTACACCTTC.

As for this clonotype: The junction differs from germline at one of its ends, possibly a read error. The genes are TRBV19 and TRBJ1-1; D is unresolved. Germline V gene sequence: CDR1 LNHDA, CDR2 SQIVND (reference sequence). The CDR3 has 14 residues. The CDR3 sequence: CASSIGRLNTEAFF. CDR3 DNA sequence: TGTGCTAGTAGTATCGGGAGGCTGAACACTGAAGCTTTCTTT.

This clonotype has only a few counts. The gene calls are TRBV11-2 and TRBJ2-1; 8 bases fit TRBD1. The CDR3 has 14 amino acids. The germline V gene has CDR1 SGHAT and CDR2 FQNNGV. Trimming took 4 bases from V and 10 from J; bases not matched to a gene: 9. CDR3 sequence reads: CASSSEIRDREQFF. Here the CDR3 DNA reads TGTGCCAGCAGCTCAGAAATCCGGGACAGGGAGCAGTTCTTC.

This clonotype was seen at least ten times. The gene calls are TRBV25-1 and TRBJ1-2; D is unresolved. The CDR3 covers 12 residues. Germline V gene data show CDR1 as MGHDK and CDR2 as SYGVNS. Trimming left V 5 bases short and J 0 bases short, with 4 bases between. The CDR3 DNA is TGTGCCAGCAGTCGGGCTAACTATGGCTACACCTTC. This translates into CASSRANYGYTF.

The chain couples TRBV25-1 to TRBJ2-4, with D unclear. The last part of the DNA fits TRBJ2-7 better; the J call may be wrong. This CDR3 has 12 amino acids. CDR1 and CDR2 (germline): MGHDK, SYGVNS. The CDR3 reads CASRDGFYEQYF. CDR3 DNA sequence: TGTGCCAGCAGGGATGGATTCTACGAGCAGTACTTC.

The chain employs TRBV5-1 and TRBJ1-1, with 10 bases fitting TRBD1. V gave up 4 bases and J gave up 4 bases; unmatched junction bases: 7. Germline assignment: CDR1 SGHRS and CDR2 YFSETQ. The CDR3 runs to 15 residues. In DNA form, the CDR3 reads TGCGCCAGCAGCCCTCAGGGACAGGGGAGCACTGAAGCTTTCTTT. It translates to CASSPQGQGSTEAFF.

A note on this clonotype: Germline is not matched at one junction end, which may reflect a read error. The chain recombines TRBV6-1 with TRBJ2-7; D remains unclear. In germline, CDR1 is MNHNS, CDR2 SASEGT. This CDR3 is built from 14 residues. The CDR3 DNA follows: TGTGCCGGCAGTGAATTAGATAGCTCCTACGAGCAGTACTTC. The encoded protein is CAGSELDSSYEQYF.

The rearrangement uses TRBV6-4 and TRBJ2-1; TRBD2 agrees at 7 bases. Per the germline V gene, CDR1 is MRHNA and CDR2 is SNTAGT. The CDR3 consists of 14 residues. Unmatched junction bases numbered 5, after V lost 3 bases and J lost 6 bases. CDR3 protein: CASSEGGGGNEQFF. The CDR3 region has the DNA TGTGCCAGCAGTGAGGGGGGGGGAGGCAATGAGCAGTTCTTC.

This rearrangement joins TRBV4-1 to TRBJ1-2; D remains ambiguous. The germline V gene has CDR1 MGHRA and CDR2 YSYEKL. The V end lost 0 bases, the J end lost 5 bases, and 13 bases lay between the germline ends. The CDR3 runs to 15 residues. The CDR3 reads CASSQDIVQRYGYTF. The DNA for the CDR3 is TGCGCCAGCAGCCAAGATATTGTACAGAGGTATGGCTACACCTTC.

The V and J genes are TRBV5-1 and TRBJ2-1; no firm D call. Per the germline V gene, CDR1 is SGHRS and CDR2 is YFSETQ. This CDR3 contains 12 residues. The V end lost 4 bases, the J end lost 5 bases, and 7 bases lay between the germline ends. The CDR3 DNA follows: TGCGCCAGCAGCCCCAGTCACAATGAGCAGTTCTTC. Protein sequence: CASSPSHNEQFF.

The V gene is TRBV12-3 or TRBV12-4, the J gene TRBJ1-5; D gene ambiguous. CDR3 length: 14 amino acids. V shed 6 bases and J shed 2 bases, with 11 bases lying between them. The CDR3 spells CASSKAGGNQPQHF. CDR3 DNA: TGTGCCAGCAGCAAAGCCGGGGGCAATCAGCCCCAGCATTTT.

This clonotype was detected ten times or more. The rearrangement joins TRBV5-1 to TRBJ2-1, with D perhaps TRBD1 or TRBD2 (6 bases each). The CDR3 runs 18 residues. V shed 3 bases and J shed 7 bases, with 26 bases lying between them. The germline V gene has CDR1 SGHRS and CDR2 YFSETQ. This CDR3 is CASSWGRSSGPLGNEQFF. DNA for the CDR3: TGCGCCAGCAGCTGGGGGCGGAGCAGCGGGCCCCTAGGGAATGAGCAGTTCTTC.

This clonotype was seen only a few times. This rearrangement joins TRBV3-1 to TRBJ2-1; D ambiguous. Germline V gene lookup returns CDR1 LGHDT and CDR2 YNNKEL (reference sequence). Trimming pared 10 bases from V and 2 bases from J, leaving 15 bases between. This CDR3 has 14 residues. DNA for the CDR3: TGTGCCACTGGCGCGGTCCCCGCCTACAATGAGCAGTTCTTC. It is translated as CATGAVPAYNEQFF.

With regard to this clonotype: Since no conserved phenylalanine or tryptophan closes the CDR3, a read error is the likely cause. The chain carries TRBV5-1 and TRBJ2-1, with TRBD2 as a possible D gene (6 bases). The CDR3 spans 15 residues. The V end was cut by 0 bases, the J end by 2 bases, with 9 bases between. The germline CDR1 and CDR2 sequences are SGHRS and YFSETQ. CDR3 sequence (DNA): TGCGCCAGCAGCTTGGCGAGGACTACCTACAATGAGCAGTTCGTC. Protein product: CASSLARTTYNEQFV.

The chain employs TRBV7-9 and TRBJ1-6; D uncertain. Trimming stripped 5 bases from V and 12 bases from J, with 17 bases between. The CDR3 is made up of 14 amino acids. CDR1 is SEHNR and CDR2 is FQNEAQ in the germline V gene (reference sequence). The CDR3 DNA is TGTGCCAGCAGCCCTAGGGCCGTCCAAGGACCCCTCCACTTT. Protein: CASSPRAVQGPLHF.

The CDR3 region has the DNA TGCGCCAGCAGCCCAACGCAATACCAAGAGACCCAGTACTTC. It translates to CASSPTQYQETQYF. The chain uses TRBV5-1 and TRBJ2-5; the D is unclear. The V end lost 4 bases, the J end lost 0 bases, and 10 bases lay between the germline ends. The CDR3 totals 14 residues. Germline V lookup: CDR1 SGHRS, CDR2 YFSETQ.

The rearrangement links TRBV29-1 to TRBJ2-3; 8 bases are a match to TRBD2. J was trimmed by 4 bases and V by 6 bases; bases with no gene match: 6. The CDR3 consists of 13 residues. Looked up from germline, CDR1 is SQVTM and CDR2 is ANQGSEA. CDR3 nucleotides: TGCAGCGTGAACGGGAGGGGGGCAGATACGCAGTATTTT. It yields the protein CSVNGRGADTQYF.

This clonotype was counted only a few times. This chain uses TRBV12-3 or TRBV12-4 with TRBJ1-1; a weak D match, TRBD1 (5 bases). The CDR3 contains 12 residues. Trimming took off 8 bases at V and 1 base at J, with 8 bases between the two ends. CDR3: CASVGENTEAFF. DNA of the CDR3: TGTGCCAGCGTAGGGGAGAACACTGAAGCTTTCTTT.